This T cell receptor beta chain was retrieved from a study of T cell responses to AZD1222 COVID-19 vaccine. Assay: immunoSEQ multiplex PCR; the TCRdb copy retains only in-frame clones and omits some. The sample lists 200,000 or so clones, roughly 92% occurring once. The germline gives CDR1 MNHEY, CDR2 SMNVEV (reference sequence). V lost 3 bases and J lost 5, with 8 bases in between. CDR3 size: 13 residues. This clonotype was sampled from an adult in good health. The chain couples TRBV27 to TRBJ2-1; D is unclear. The sequencing used peripheral blood, collected on day 0 of AZD1222 vaccination. The CDR3 is CASSFRFNNEQFF. As DNA, the CDR3 is TGTGCCAGCAGTTTTCGGTTTAACAATGAGCAGTTCTTC.